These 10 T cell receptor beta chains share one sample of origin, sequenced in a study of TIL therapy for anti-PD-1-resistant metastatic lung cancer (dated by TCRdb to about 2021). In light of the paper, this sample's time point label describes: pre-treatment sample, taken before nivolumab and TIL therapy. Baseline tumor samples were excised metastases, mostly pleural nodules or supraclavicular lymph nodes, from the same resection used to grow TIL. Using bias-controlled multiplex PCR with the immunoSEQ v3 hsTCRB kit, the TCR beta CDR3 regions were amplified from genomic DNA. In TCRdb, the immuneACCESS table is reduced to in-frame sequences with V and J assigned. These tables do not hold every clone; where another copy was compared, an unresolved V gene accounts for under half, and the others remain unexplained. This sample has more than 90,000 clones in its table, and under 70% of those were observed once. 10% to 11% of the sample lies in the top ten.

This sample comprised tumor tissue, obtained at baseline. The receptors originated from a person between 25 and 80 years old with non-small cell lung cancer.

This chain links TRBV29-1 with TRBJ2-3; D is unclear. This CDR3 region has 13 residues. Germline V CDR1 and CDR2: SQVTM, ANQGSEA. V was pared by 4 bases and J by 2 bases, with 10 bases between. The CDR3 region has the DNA TGCAGCGTTGGTAACAAGTACACAGATACGCAGTATTTT. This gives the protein CSVGNKYTDTQYF.

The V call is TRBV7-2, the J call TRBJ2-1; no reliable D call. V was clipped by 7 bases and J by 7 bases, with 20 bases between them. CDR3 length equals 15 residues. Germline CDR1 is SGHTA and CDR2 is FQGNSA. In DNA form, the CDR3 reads TGTGCCAGCATCTCGATCCGGGCCCTAGGGAATGAGCAGTTCTTC. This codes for CASISIRALGNEQFF.

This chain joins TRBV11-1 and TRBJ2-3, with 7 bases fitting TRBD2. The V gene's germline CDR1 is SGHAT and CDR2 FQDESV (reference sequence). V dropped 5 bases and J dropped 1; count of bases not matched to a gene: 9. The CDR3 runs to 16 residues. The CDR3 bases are TGTGCCAGCAGCATAACAGCGGGATGGGGCACAGATACGCAGTATTTT. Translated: CASSITAGWGTDTQYF.

CDR3 residues: CASSQRLYGYTF. In DNA, the CDR3 is TGTGCCAGCAGCCAACGTCTCTATGGCTACACCTTC. The chain recombines TRBV14 with TRBJ1-2; no clear D. This CDR3 has 12 amino acids. V was pared by 2 bases and J by 4 bases, with 5 bases between. Germline lookup yields CDR1 SGHDN and CDR2 FVKESK.

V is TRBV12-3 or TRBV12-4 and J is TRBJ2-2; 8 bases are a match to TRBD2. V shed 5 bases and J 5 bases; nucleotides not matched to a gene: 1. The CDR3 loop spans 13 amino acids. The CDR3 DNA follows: TGTGCCAGCAGTCGGGGGGGTACCGGGGAGCTGTTTTTT. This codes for CASSRGGTGELFF.

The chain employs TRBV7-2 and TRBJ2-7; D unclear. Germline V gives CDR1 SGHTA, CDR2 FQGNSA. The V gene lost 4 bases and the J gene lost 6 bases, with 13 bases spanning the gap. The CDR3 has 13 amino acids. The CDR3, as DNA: TGTGCCAGCAGCTCCCAGACGGCCGTCGAGCAGTACTTC. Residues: CASSSQTAVEQYF.

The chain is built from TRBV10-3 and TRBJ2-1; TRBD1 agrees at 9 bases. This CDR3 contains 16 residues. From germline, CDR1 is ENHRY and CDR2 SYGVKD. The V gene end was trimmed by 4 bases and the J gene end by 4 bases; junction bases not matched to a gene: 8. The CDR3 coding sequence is TGTGCCATCAGTGCGCCCCGGGACAGGGCTTACAATGAGCAGTTCTTC. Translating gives CAISAPRDRAYNEQFF.

CDR3 bases: TGCGCCAGCAGCAACCGGGACAGGGGGAATCCTGAAGCTTTCTTT. Its protein product is CASSNRDRGNPEAFF. V and J are TRBV5-1 and TRBJ1-1; 11 positions agree with TRBD1. Germline assignment: CDR1 SGHRS and CDR2 YFSETQ. The CDR3 runs to 15 residues. After removal of 4 bases from V and 6 bases from J, the junction contained 8 bases not matched to a gene.

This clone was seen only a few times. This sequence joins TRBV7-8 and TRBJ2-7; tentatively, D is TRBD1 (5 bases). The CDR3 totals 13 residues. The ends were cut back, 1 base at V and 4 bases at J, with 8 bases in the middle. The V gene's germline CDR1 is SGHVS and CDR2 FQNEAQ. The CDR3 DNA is TGTGCCAGCAGCTTAGGATCAGGGTACGAGCAGTACTTC. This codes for CASSLGSGYEQYF.

As DNA, the CDR3 is TGTGCCAGCACCATAAACAGGGTCCCTGAAGCTTTCTTT. It specifies CASTINRVPEAFF. The chain combines TRBV6-5 with TRBJ1-1; weak D call: TRBD1 (6 bases). CDR1 MNHEY and CDR2 SVGAGI come from the germline V gene. This CDR3 contains 13 residues. V dropped 7 bases and J dropped 6 bases, with 15 bases sitting between them.